A single TCR beta chain is shown here with its context. Original data processing: From reference gene primer amplification, estimates of nucleated cell counts were derived. Libraries were prepared by immunoSEQ multiplex PCR; TCRdb keeps only in-frame clonotypes and omits some of them. V and J calls and clone size are copied from that table; D and trimming were computed from the DNA. The table records tens of thousands of clones, almost 85% of them present only once. This sample was included in a study of blood T cell repertoires in COVID-19. As for the study in general: The United States, Italy and Spain provided the acute and convalescent COVID-19 samples. T cells, B-cell-depleted T cells, or PBMCs provided the cDNA or gDNA that served as material.

Sequenced sample: peripheral blood. This clonotype originated in a woman older than 75 with acute or convalescent COVID-19.

For the CDR3, the DNA is TGTGCCAGCAGAAGGGGTGCCCCGGATACGCAGTATTTT. This codes for CASRRGAPDTQYF. The chain has TRBV6-6 and TRBJ2-3, with D possibly being TRBD1 (5 bases). The CDR3 contains 13 residues. V lost 6 bases and J lost 6, with 13 bases in between. CDR1 is MNHNY, CDR2 SVGAGI, per germline (reference sequence).